This TCR beta chain was sequenced for a study of blood T cell repertoires in COVID-19. V lost 4 bases, J lost 0 bases, and 7 bases lay in between. The V gene's germline CDR1 is SGHRS and CDR2 YFSETQ. The CDR3 is 13 amino acids. Method: immunoSEQ multiplex PCR; TCRdb's copy keeps in-frame clones and lacks some. The table shows approximately 330,000 clones, with approximately 86% occurring only once. Seattle's cohort entered during active infection and was followed longitudinally. This receptor was taken from a man aged 25-45 years with COVID-19, enrolled during active disease. Sequencing was performed on peripheral blood. The rearrangement joins TRBV5-1 to TRBJ1-2; no firm D call. In DNA form, the CDR3 reads TGCGCCAGCAGCGAACTTTCTAACTATGGCTACACCTTC. This translates into CASSELSNYGYTF.